This T cell receptor beta chain was observed in a study of long-term antiretroviral therapy in people with HIV. Looking at the study overall: There is a gap of about a decade between the earliest samples and the later 2015 immediate-ART recommendation.

This CDR3 contains 16 residues. CDR1 and CDR2 (germline): MNHNS, SASEGT. V gave up 4 bases and J gave up 5 bases, with 18 bases separating them. Running of the v3.0 immunoSEQ assay took place at survey level. Using immunoSEQ multiplex PCR, the repertoire was profiled, and TCRdb retains in-frame clones only, with some absent. The table shows about 28,000 clones, with 70% to 90% occurring only once. Of note for this clone: The antigen is not known.

Specimens retained about 0.95-11 million cryopreserved PBMC preceding DNA extraction. Study-wide points: Diversity rose after ART but stayed below transplant donor controls.

This chain joins TRBV6-1 and TRBJ1-5; D might be TRBD1 (6 bases). The TCR originated in a woman in her twenties or thirties with HIV. The specimen was unsorted PBMCs, collected 0.8 years after starting antiretroviral therapy. Here the CDR3 DNA reads TGTGCCAGCAGTGGAGGGCGAGGGGGGACTCATCAGCCCCAGCATTTT. Translated, it gives CASSGGRGGTHQPQHF.